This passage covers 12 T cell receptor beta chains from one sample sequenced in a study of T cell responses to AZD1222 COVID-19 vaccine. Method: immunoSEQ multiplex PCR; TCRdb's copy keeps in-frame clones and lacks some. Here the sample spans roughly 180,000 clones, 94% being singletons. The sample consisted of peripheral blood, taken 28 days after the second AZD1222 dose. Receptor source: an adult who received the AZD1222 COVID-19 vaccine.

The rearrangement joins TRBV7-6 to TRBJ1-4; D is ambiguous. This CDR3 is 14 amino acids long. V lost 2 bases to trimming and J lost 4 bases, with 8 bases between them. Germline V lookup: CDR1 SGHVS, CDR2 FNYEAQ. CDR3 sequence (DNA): TGTGCCAGCAGCTTAAACAGCTATAATGAAAAACTGTTTTTT. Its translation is CASSLNSYNEKLFF.

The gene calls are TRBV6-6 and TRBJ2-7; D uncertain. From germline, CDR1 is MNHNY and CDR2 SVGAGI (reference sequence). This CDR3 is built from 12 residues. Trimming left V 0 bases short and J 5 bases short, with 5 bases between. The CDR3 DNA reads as TGTGCCAGCAGTTACTCTGTCGACGAGCAGTACTTC. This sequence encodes CASSYSVDEQYF.

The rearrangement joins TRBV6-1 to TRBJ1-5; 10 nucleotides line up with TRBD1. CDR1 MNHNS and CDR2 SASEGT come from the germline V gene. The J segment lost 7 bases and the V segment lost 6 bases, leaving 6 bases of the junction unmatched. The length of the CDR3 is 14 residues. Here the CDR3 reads CASSQGQGGQPQHF. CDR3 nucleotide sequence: TGTGCCAGCAGCCAAGGACAGGGGGGCCAGCCCCAGCATTTT.

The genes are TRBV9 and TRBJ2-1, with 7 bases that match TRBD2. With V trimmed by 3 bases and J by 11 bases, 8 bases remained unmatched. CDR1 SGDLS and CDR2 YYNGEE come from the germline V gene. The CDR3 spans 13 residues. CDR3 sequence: CASSGVGTNKQFF. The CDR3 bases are TGTGCCAGCAGCGGCGTCGGGACTAACAAGCAGTTCTTC.

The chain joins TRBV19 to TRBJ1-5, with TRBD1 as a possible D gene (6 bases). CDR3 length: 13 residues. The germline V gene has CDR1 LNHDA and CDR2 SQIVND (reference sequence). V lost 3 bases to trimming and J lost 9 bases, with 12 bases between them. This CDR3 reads CASSMGGGRPQHF. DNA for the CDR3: TGTGCCAGTAGTATGGGGGGGGGCAGGCCCCAGCATTTT.

CDR3 in DNA: TGTGCCAGCAGCCAGGGACTAGCGGGGGCCCAACAGTATTTT. It encodes CASSQGLAGAQQYF. The chain employs TRBV14 and TRBJ2-3, with 14 positions matching TRBD2. Germline V gene data show CDR1 as SGHDN and CDR2 as FVKESK. The CDR3 is made up of 14 amino acids. J was trimmed by 12 bases and V by 3 bases; bases with no gene match: 5. The full variable domain, in which reference TRBV14 and TRBJ2-3 provide the parts outside the CDR3, is EAGVTQFPSHSVIEKGQTVTLRCDPISGHDNLYWYRRVMGKEIKFLLHFVKESKQDESGMPNNRFLAERTGGTYSTLKVQPAELEDSGVYFCASSQGLAGAQQYFGPGTRLTVL.

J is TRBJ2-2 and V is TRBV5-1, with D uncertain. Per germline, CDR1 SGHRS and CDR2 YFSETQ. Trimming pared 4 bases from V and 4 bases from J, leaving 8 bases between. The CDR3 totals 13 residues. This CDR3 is CASSPVLTGELFF. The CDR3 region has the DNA TGCGCCAGCAGCCCCGTTCTCACCGGGGAGCTGTTTTTT.

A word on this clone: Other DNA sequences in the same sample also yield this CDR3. The CDR3 coding sequence is TGTGCCAGCAGCTTAGGGGGACAGGGTGGAAACACCATATATTTT. Translation: CASSLGGQGGNTIYF. The chain carries TRBV13 and TRBJ1-3; 9 positions agree with TRBD1. This CDR3 has 15 amino acids. Trimming at V came to 0 bases and at J to 3 bases, leaving 0 bases not matched to a gene. In germline, CDR1 is PRHDT, CDR2 FYEKMQ (reference sequence).

The CDR3 here is CASSLEGADTGELFF. CDR3 nucleotides: TGTGCCAGCAGCTTAGAGGGGGCAGACACCGGGGAGCTGTTTTTT. The chain has TRBV11-2 and TRBJ2-2, with a possible D match to TRBD1 (6 bases). The V end was cut by 0 bases, the J end by 3 bases, with 8 bases between. Germline V gives CDR1 SGHAT, CDR2 FQNNGV. This CDR3 comprises 15 residues.

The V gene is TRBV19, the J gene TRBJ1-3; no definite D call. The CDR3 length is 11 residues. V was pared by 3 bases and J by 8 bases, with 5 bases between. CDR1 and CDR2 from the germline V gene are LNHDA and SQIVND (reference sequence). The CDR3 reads CASSISDTIYF. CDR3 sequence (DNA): TGTGCCAGTAGTATCTCGGACACCATATATTTT.

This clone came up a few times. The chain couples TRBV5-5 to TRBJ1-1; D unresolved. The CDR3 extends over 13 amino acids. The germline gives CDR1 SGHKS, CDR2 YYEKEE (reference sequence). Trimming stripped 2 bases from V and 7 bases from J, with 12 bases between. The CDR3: CASSFGAQYEAFF. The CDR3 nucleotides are TGTGCCAGCAGCTTCGGAGCGCAGTATGAAGCTTTCTTT. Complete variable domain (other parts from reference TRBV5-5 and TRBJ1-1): DAGVTQSPTHLIKTRGQQVTLRCSPISGHKSVSWYQQVLGQGPQFIFQYYEKEERGRGNFPDRFSARQFPNYSSELNVNALLLGDSALYLCASSFGAQYEAFFGQGTRLTVV.

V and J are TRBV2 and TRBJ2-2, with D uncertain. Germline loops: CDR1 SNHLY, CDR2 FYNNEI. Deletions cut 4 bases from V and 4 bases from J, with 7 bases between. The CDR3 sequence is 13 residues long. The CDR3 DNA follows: TGTGCCAGCAGTGCCCTCTTCACCGGGGAGCTGTTTTTT. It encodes CASSALFTGELFF.